Each of the 28 T cell receptor beta chains below was sequenced from the same sample in a study of T cell changes during pregnancy in multiple sclerosis (dated by TCRdb to the late 2010s). The method behind the library was the immunoSEQ multiplex PCR assay. The clones in this table, taken by TCRdb from immuneACCESS, are in-frame only. Not every clone is retained; where verified, under half of the shortfall comes from an unresolved V gene, and the cause of the rest is unknown. Within this sample are fewer than 55,000 clones, with roughly 92% of them counted one time only. The ten largest clones add up to 1% to 1.5% of the sample. Sequencing input: peripheral blood. The source of these receptors is a female donor with multiple sclerosis, enrolled in a pregnancy study.

The CDR3 region has the DNA TGTGCCTGGACAAGGAGGTGGGACAGGCTGGGGTCTAACTATGGCTACACCTTC. This gives the protein CAWTRRWDRLGSNYGYTF. The V and J genes are TRBV30 and TRBJ1-2, with 8 bases fitting TRBD1. V lost 4 bases, J lost 0 bases, and 16 bases stayed unmatched. The germline V gene has CDR1 GTSNPN and CDR2 SVGIG (reference sequence). The CDR3 has 18 amino acids.

V gene TRBV19 combines with J gene TRBJ1-1, with no clear D. The CDR3 runs to 12 residues. Per the germline V gene, CDR1 is LNHDA and CDR2 is SQIVND (reference sequence). V lost 3 bases and J lost 13, with 15 bases in between. In nucleotides, the CDR3 is TGTGCCAGTAGTATCGGGATGGAGTTCGGTTTCTTT. Translating gives CASSIGMEFGFF.

The chain joins TRBV29-1 to TRBJ2-1; TRBD2 agrees at 8 bases. The ends lost 5 bases at V and 1 base at J; junction bases unmatched: 4. The CDR3 runs to 14 residues. Germline V CDR1 and CDR2: SQVTM, ANQGSEA. The CDR3 region is CSVHSGTSYNEQFF. CDR3 DNA sequence: TGCAGCGTTCATAGCGGGACTTCCTACAATGAGCAGTTCTTC.

V usage is TRBV5-6 and J usage is TRBJ2-7, with 9 bases aligning to TRBD1. Germline lookup yields CDR1 SGHDT and CDR2 YYEEEE. The CDR3 covers 14 residues. V lost 2 bases to trimming and J lost 5 bases; unmatched junction nucleotides: 5. The CDR3 region has the DNA TGTGCCAGCAGCTTCGGACAGGGGTCCGACGAGCAGTACTTC. Residues: CASSFGQGSDEQYF.

The chain links TRBV7-2 to TRBJ2-4; TRBD2 agrees at 7 bases. The germline CDR1 and CDR2 sequences are SGHTA and FQGNSA. With 2 bases clipped from V and 3 bases from J, the junction kept 16 bases outside the gene matches. The CDR3 consists of 19 residues. The CDR3 loop is CASSLSVWGAGSDKNIQYF. CDR3 DNA sequence: TGTGCCAGCAGCTTATCCGTTTGGGGAGCGGGATCGGACAAAAACATTCAGTACTTC.

This sequence joins TRBV9 and TRBJ2-5; 11 nucleotides line up with TRBD2. Germline V gene sequence: CDR1 SGDLS, CDR2 YYNGEE. This CDR3 is built from 17 residues. V was clipped by 0 bases and J by 5 bases; unmatched bases: 9. The DNA for the CDR3 is TGTGCCAGCAGCGTAGGCGCTAGCGGGAGGTCCGAGGAGACCCAGTACTTC. As protein: CASSVGASGRSEETQYF.

The chain has TRBV5-4 and TRBJ2-6; D is possibly TRBD1 (5 bases). Trimming left V 5 bases short and J 0 bases short, with 12 bases between. Germline V lookup: CDR1 SGHNT, CDR2 YYREEE (reference sequence). This CDR3 comprises 16 residues. The CDR3 DNA follows: TGTGCCAGCAGTCCCAGACAGAGCTCTGGGGCCAACGTCCTGACTTTC. Translated, it gives CASSPRQSSGANVLTF.

The chain combines TRBV2 with TRBJ2-1; tentative D call: TRBD2 (6 bases). Per germline, CDR1 SNHLY and CDR2 FYNNEI. With 4 bases removed from V and 9 bases from J, the gap between germline ends came to 16 bases. The CDR3 covers 14 residues. The CDR3 region is CASSGLGTRGEQFF. The DNA of the CDR3 is TGTGCCAGCAGTGGACTAGGGACGAGGGGTGAGCAGTTCTTC.

The CDR3 DNA reads TGTGCCAGCAGAAGGGACTTAACAGATACGCAGTATTTT. Protein sequence: CASRRDLTDTQYF. The rearrangement links TRBV28 to TRBJ2-3; weak D call: TRBD2 (6 bases). V lost 6 bases, J lost 3 bases, and 10 bases lay in between. The CDR3 is made up of 13 amino acids. Germline V gene sequence: CDR1 MDHEN, CDR2 SYDVKM.

This chain links TRBV5-4 with TRBJ2-7, with a tentative D call TRBD2 (5 bases). Trimming took off 0 bases at V and 4 bases at J, with 8 bases between the two ends. CDR3 length: 13 residues. Per the germline V gene, CDR1 is SGHNT and CDR2 is YYREEE (reference sequence). For the CDR3, the DNA is TGTGCCAGCAGCTTGGCTACGGGGTACGAGCAGTACTTC. Protein sequence: CASSLATGYEQYF.

For the CDR3, the DNA is TGCGCCAGCAGTGATGGGACAGGGGCCTACGAGCAGTACTTC. Encoded protein: CASSDGTGAYEQYF. The rearrangement links TRBV10-1 to TRBJ2-7; 10 positions agree with TRBD1. This CDR3 has 14 residues. Germline CDR1 WNHNN, CDR2 SYGVQD (reference sequence). V lost 3 bases, J lost 2 bases, and 1 base stayed unmatched.

The genes are TRBV20-1 and TRBJ2-1; D unclear. Trimming pared 5 bases from V and 9 bases from J, leaving 11 bases between. The CDR3 contains 11 residues. Germline V gene sequence: CDR1 DFQATT, CDR2 SNEGSKA (reference sequence). The CDR3 DNA reads as TGCAGTGCTTCTCGGTCACCTGAGCAGTTCTTC. Translating it yields CSASRSPEQFF.

CDR3 loop: CASSLWGDTEAFF. Written as DNA, the CDR3 is TGTGCCAGCAGTTTATGGGGCGACACTGAAGCTTTCTTT. The rearrangement joins TRBV27 to TRBJ1-1, with D maybe TRBD1 (5 bases). The V end lost 1 base, the J end lost 3 bases, and 6 bases lay between the germline ends. CDR1 is MNHEY, CDR2 SMNVEV, per germline (reference sequence). This CDR3 spans 13 amino acids.

This CDR3 reads CASSPSASGSPDTQYF. Written as DNA, the CDR3 is TGTGCCAGCAGTCCCTCCGCTAGCGGGAGCCCAGATACGCAGTATTTT. V and J are TRBV6-4 and TRBJ2-3, with 10 bases that match TRBD2. Trimming at V came to 5 bases and at J to 4 bases, leaving 9 bases not matched to a gene. CDR3 length: 16 residues. The germline V gene has CDR1 MRHNA and CDR2 SNTAGT.

V gene TRBV30 combines with J gene TRBJ1-5; tentatively, D is TRBD1 (6 bases). The CDR3 is 17 amino acids. Germline CDR1 GTSNPN, CDR2 SVGIG (reference sequence). Trimming shortened V by 0 bases and J by 4 bases, and 19 bases separated the two germline ends. The CDR3 DNA follows: TGTGCCTGGAGTGTACGGGGGGGCGCGTCCCCAAATCAGCCCCAGCATTTT. Residues: CAWSVRGGASPNQPQHF.

CDR3 nucleotide sequence: TGCGCCAGCAGCACCGGACAGGGTAAAAATGAGCAGTTCTTC. Translation gives CASSTGQGKNEQFF. The J gene is TRBJ2-1, the V gene TRBV5-1; 8 bases are shared with TRBD1. The CDR3 covers 14 residues. The V and J ends lost 4 bases and 7 bases, in that order; junction bases with no gene match: 7. The V gene's germline CDR1 is SGHRS and CDR2 YFSETQ.

The gene calls are TRBV2 and TRBJ2-1; 9 bases line up with TRBD2. Unmatched junction bases numbered 12, after V lost 8 bases and J lost 7 bases. The CDR3 has 15 amino acids. Germline V gene data show CDR1 as SNHLY and CDR2 as FYNNEI. CDR3 amino acids: CASCGAGLAANEQFF. The CDR3 DNA reads TGTGCCAGCTGTGGAGCGGGACTAGCAGCTAATGAGCAGTTCTTC.

J is TRBJ2-2 and V is TRBV28, with 7 bases fitting TRBD2. The CDR3 extends over 18 amino acids. With V trimmed by 3 bases and J by 1 base, 11 bases remained unmatched. CDR1 is MDHEN, CDR2 SYDVKM, per germline. CDR3 DNA sequence: TGTGCCAGCAGTTTTGTTGGGCTGGGGAGGGTGAACACCGGGGAGCTGTTTTTT. Translation: CASSFVGLGRVNTGELFF.

The J gene is TRBJ2-1, the V gene TRBV19; the match to TRBD2 covers 11 bases. The CDR3 has 17 residues. The ends lost 5 bases at V and 7 bases at J; junction bases unmatched: 13. In germline, CDR1 is LNHDA, CDR2 SQIVND (reference sequence). CDR3 residues: CASSSRPGLAEANEQFF. CDR3 sequence (DNA): TGTGCCAGTAGTTCACGACCGGGACTAGCGGAAGCTAATGAGCAGTTCTTC.

J is TRBJ2-7 and V is TRBV6-1, with TRBD2 identical over 7 bases. This CDR3 region has 14 residues. Germline assignment: CDR1 MNHNS and CDR2 SASEGT. V lost 6 bases, J lost 3 bases, and 8 bases stayed unmatched. CDR3 sequence: CASRESGTGYEQYF. The DNA of the CDR3 is TGTGCCAGCAGGGAGAGCGGGACTGGCTACGAGCAGTACTTC.

This chain connects TRBV10-3 to TRBJ2-7; D possibly uses TRBD1 or TRBD2 (5 bases each). Trimming removed 5 bases at V and 4 bases at J, with 12 bases between. The CDR3 length is 13 residues. Germline lookup yields CDR1 ENHRY and CDR2 SYGVKD. CDR3 nucleotide sequence: TGTGCCATCAGTTGGGACGGTGGGTACGAGCAGTACTTC. This encodes CAISWDGGYEQYF.

The V and J genes are TRBV14 and TRBJ2-7; TRBD2 agrees at 12 bases. The germline V gene encodes CDR1 SGHDN and CDR2 FVKESK. The CDR3 spans 15 residues. The V gene end was trimmed by 7 bases and the J gene end by 5 bases; junction bases not matched to a gene: 9. CDR3 in DNA: TGTGCCAGCACCCCTCTAGCGGGGGGGCACCACGAGCAGTACTTC. Translated, it gives CASTPLAGGHHEQYF. The full variable domain, in which reference TRBV14 and TRBJ2-7 provide the parts outside the CDR3, is EAGVTQFPSHSVIEKGQTVTLRCDPISGHDNLYWYRRVMGKEIKFLLHFVKESKQDESGMPNNRFLAERTGGTYSTLKVQPAELEDSGVYFCASTPLAGGHHEQYFGPGTRLTVT.

J is TRBJ2-3 and V is TRBV10-3; 12 bases map to TRBD2. In germline, CDR1 is ENHRY, CDR2 SYGVKD. The J segment lost 0 bases and the V segment lost 4 bases, leaving 2 bases of the junction unmatched. This CDR3 region has 16 residues. DNA of the CDR3: TGTGCCATCAGTGGGGGACTAGCGGGTAGCACAGATACGCAGTATTTT. Translated, it gives CAISGGLAGSTDTQYF.

The chain couples TRBV6-5 to TRBJ2-1, with TRBD2 matching over 10 bases. Germline V gene lookup returns CDR1 MNHEY and CDR2 SVGAGI. Losses at the gene ends were 6 bases for V and 4 bases for J; bases not matched to a gene: 6. This CDR3 spans 15 amino acids. In DNA form, the CDR3 reads TGTGCCAGCAGCCGACCGGGACTAGCGTACAATGAGCAGTTCTTC. Encoded protein: CASSRPGLAYNEQFF.

The V and J genes are TRBV6-6 and TRBJ2-1, with 14 bases that match TRBD2. From germline, CDR1 is MNHNY and CDR2 SVGAGI (reference sequence). The CDR3 length is 16 residues. The J segment lost 9 bases and the V segment lost 0 bases, leaving 4 bases of the junction unmatched. CDR3 nucleotides: TGTGCCAGCAGTTACTCGTCGGGACTAGCGGGAGTTGAGCAGTTCTTC. Amino acid sequence: CASSYSSGLAGVEQFF.

This clone is a singleton in its sample. V gene TRBV30 combines with J gene TRBJ2-5, with 7 bases aligning to TRBD1. The CDR3 spans 15 residues. After removal of 3 bases from V and 4 bases from J, the junction contained 11 bases not matched to a gene. Germline CDR1 GTSNPN, CDR2 SVGIG (reference sequence). CDR3: CAWSEGASTRETQYF. The CDR3 coding sequence is TGTGCCTGGAGCGAGGGGGCTAGCACGAGAGAGACCCAGTACTTC.

This clone was seen only a few times. This chain joins TRBV5-1 and TRBJ1-1, with D tentatively TRBD1 (6 bases). V shed 5 bases and J shed 3 bases, with 14 bases lying between them. Germline V gene sequence: CDR1 SGHRS, CDR2 YFSETQ. The CDR3 is made up of 14 amino acids. In DNA, the CDR3 is TGCGCCAGCAGTTCCCTCAGGGGCGACACTGAAGCTTTCTTT. Protein sequence: CASSSLRGDTEAFF.

This chain connects TRBV10-3 to TRBJ2-1; 13 bases match TRBD2. Germline V gives CDR1 ENHRY, CDR2 SYGVKD. This CDR3 spans 18 amino acids. V dropped 5 bases and J dropped 0; count of bases not matched to a gene: 7. CDR3 sequence: CAISRLAGGKISYNEQFF. The CDR3 coding sequence is TGTGCCATCAGTCGACTAGCGGGAGGCAAAATCTCCTACAATGAGCAGTTCTTC.